This T cell receptor (beta chain) stems from a study (dated by TCRdb to 2015 to 2016). Libraries came from RT-PCR. Sequencing took place on an Illumina MiSeq. TCRdb's own reprocessing of the public reads used fastp at Q25 and MiXCR and kept productive beta chains. A single entry per CDR3 protein holds the most common genes and DNA from its merged rows. The sample includes more than 550,000 distinct CDR3 sequences, with about 14% observed a single time. The top ten clonotypes cover roughly 4% of the sample. CDR1 and CDR2, looked up from the germline V gene, are SQVTM and ANQGSEA. The V end loses 6 bases and the J end loses 2 bases, and a stretch of 11 bases separates them. There are 13 amino acids in the CDR3, from cysteine to phenylalanine inclusive. Only the CDR3 portion is preserved as DNA: 39 bases, with reading frame beginning at the first base. Concerning this clonotype itself: The specificity of this receptor is unknown. No base-level quality is on record; no much larger clone is a single base apart.

The chain is encoded by TRBV29-1 joined to TRBJ1-3; too little of a D gene remains to name it. Sequences were obtained from memory CD4+ T cells from blood. The TCR sequence derives from a female donor in good health, serving as a healthy control. In nucleotide form, the sequence is TGCAGCGTCATGGCGGGAGCTGGAAACACCATATATTTT. It is translated as CSVMAGAGNTIYF.